This T cell receptor beta chain was profiled in a study of T cells after yellow fever vaccination. Study observations and caveats: Most clones from primary vaccination resurfaced after the booster (around 97% CD4, 88% CD8).

This clonotype was detected ten times or more. What it binds is not known. TCR cDNA was made by 5'RACE template switching, adding a universal primer site and UMIs. TCRdb called the 5' RACE reads again in MiXCR, with one record for every CDR3 protein. The sample has 29,000 or so distinct CDR3 sequences, about 4.7% seen once. Specimen: CD8+ T cells sorted from PBMCs, collected 10 days after the yellow fever booster vaccination. This TCR derives from a man aged 30 to 39 who received the YFV17D yellow fever vaccine.

In DNA form, the CDR3 reads TGTGCCAGCAACTTGGGACAGGGTTTTCAGCCCCAGCATTTT. It codes for CASNLGQGFQPQHF. V and J are TRBV6-2 or TRBV6-3 and TRBJ1-5; 9 bases map to TRBD1. The V and J ends lost 7 bases and 6 bases, in that order; junction bases with no gene match: 7. Germline-derived CDR1 and CDR2 are MNHEY and SVGEGT. The CDR3 contains 14 residues.